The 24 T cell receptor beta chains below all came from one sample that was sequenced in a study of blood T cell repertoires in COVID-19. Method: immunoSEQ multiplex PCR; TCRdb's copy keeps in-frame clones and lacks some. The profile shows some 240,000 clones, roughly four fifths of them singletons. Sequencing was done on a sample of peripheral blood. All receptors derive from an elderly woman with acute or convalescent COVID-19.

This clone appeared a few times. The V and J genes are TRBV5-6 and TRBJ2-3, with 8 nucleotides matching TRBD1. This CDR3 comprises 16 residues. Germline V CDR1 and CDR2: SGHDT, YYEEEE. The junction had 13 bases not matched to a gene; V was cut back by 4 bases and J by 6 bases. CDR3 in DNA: TGTGCCAGCAGCCCCAAGGACCCAGGGGGCATCGATACGCAGTATTTT. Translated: CASSPKDPGGIDTQYF.

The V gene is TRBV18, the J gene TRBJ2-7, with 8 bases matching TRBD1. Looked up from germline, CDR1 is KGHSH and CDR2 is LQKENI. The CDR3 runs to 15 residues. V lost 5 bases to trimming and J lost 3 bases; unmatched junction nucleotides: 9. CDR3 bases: TGTGCCAGCTCATCGATGACAGGGGCGCACTACGAGCAGTACTTC. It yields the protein CASSSMTGAHYEQYF.

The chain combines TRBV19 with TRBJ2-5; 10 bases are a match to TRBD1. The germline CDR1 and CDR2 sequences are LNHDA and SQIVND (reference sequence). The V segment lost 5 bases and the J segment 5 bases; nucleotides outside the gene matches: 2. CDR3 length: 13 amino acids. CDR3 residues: CASSRDRGETQYF. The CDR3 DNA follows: TGTGCCAGTAGTCGGGACAGGGGTGAGACCCAGTACTTC.

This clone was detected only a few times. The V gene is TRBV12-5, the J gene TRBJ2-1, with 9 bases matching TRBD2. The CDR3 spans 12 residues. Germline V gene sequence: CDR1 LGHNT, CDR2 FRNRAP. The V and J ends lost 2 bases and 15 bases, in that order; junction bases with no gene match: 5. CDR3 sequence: CASGLSGGRPFF. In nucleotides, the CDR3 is TGTGCTAGTGGTTTGAGCGGGGGGAGGCCGTTCTTC.

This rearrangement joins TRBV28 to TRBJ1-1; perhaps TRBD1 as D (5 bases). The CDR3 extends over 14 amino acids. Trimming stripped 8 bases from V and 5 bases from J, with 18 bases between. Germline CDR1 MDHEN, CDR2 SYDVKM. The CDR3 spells CASREGREGTEAFF. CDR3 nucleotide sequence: TGTGCCAGCCGTGAGGGCAGGGAGGGAACTGAAGCTTTCTTT.

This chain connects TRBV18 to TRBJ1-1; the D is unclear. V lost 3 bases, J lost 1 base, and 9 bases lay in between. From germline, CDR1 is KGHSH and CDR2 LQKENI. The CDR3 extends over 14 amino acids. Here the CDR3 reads CASSPQAPNTEAFF. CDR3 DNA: TGTGCCAGCTCACCCCAGGCCCCGAACACTGAAGCTTTCTTT.

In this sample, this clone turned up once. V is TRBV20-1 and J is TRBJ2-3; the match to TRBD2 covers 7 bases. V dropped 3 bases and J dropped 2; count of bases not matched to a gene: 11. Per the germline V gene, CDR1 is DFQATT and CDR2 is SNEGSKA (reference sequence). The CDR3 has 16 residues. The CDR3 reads CSASRAAGFDTDTQYF. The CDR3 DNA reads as TGCAGTGCTAGTCGAGCAGCGGGGTTCGACACAGATACGCAGTATTTT.

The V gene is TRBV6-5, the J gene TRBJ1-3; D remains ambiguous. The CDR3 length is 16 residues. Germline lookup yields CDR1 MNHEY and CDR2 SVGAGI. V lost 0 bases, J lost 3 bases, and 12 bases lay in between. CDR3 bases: TGTGCCAGCAGTTACTCGTATCCCCCCGGTGGAAACACCATATATTTT. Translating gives CASSYSYPPGGNTIYF.

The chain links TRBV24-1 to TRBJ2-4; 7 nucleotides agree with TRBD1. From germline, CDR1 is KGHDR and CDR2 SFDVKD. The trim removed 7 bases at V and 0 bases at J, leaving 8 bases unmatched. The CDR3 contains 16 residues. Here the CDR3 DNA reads TGTGCCACCAGACAACCGGGACAGCTAGCCAAAAACATTCAGTACTTC. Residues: CATRQPGQLAKNIQYF.

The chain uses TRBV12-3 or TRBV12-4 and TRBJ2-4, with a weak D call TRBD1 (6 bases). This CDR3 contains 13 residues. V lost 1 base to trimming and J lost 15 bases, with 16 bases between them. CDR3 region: CASSLGTVGPWYF. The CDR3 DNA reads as TGTGCCAGCAGTTTAGGGACAGTGGGGCCTTGGTACTTC.

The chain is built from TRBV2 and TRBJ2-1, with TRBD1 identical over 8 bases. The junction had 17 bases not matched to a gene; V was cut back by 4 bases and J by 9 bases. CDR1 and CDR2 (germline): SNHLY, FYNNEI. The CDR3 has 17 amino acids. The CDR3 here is CASSVQGAFPSYGEQFF. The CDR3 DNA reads TGTGCCAGCAGTGTTCAGGGGGCTTTCCCCTCCTACGGTGAGCAGTTCTTC.

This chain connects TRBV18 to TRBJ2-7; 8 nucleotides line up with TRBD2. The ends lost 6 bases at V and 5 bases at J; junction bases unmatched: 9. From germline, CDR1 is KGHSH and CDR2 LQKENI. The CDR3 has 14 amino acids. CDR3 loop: CASSSREGWHEQYF. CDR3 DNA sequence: TGTGCCAGCTCGTCCCGGGAGGGGTGGCACGAGCAGTACTTC.

CDR3 nucleotides: TGTGCCAGCAGCCGGGACAGGGAGAAAACTTTCTTT. Protein: CASSRDREKTFF. V usage is TRBV6-5 and J usage is TRBJ1-1; 9 bases are a match to TRBD1. The CDR3 sequence is 12 residues long. Germline V lookup: CDR1 MNHEY, CDR2 SVGAGI. Trimming at V came to 6 bases and at J to 12 bases, leaving 8 bases not matched to a gene.

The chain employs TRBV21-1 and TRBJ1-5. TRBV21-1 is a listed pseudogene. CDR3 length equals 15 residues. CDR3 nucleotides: TGTGCCAGCAGCAAGTATTACAGGGAGGGTCAGCCCCAGCATTTT. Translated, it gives CASSKYYREGQPQHF.

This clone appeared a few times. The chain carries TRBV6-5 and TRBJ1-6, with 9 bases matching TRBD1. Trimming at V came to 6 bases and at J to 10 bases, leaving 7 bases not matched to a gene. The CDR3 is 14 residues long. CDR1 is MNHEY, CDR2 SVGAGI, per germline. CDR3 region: CASRGGQGSSPLHF. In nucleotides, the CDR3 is TGTGCCAGCAGGGGTGGACAGGGGAGCTCACCCCTCCACTTT.

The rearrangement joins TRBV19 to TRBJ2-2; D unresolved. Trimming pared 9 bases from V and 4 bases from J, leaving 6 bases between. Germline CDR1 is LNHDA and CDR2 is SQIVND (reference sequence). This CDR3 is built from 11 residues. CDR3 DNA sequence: TGTGCCAGCAGAACCACCGGGGAGCTGTTTTTT. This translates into CASRTTGELFF. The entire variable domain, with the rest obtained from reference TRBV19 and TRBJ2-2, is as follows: DGGITQSPKYLFRKEGQNVTLSCEQNLNHDAMYWYRQDPGQGLRLIYYSQIVNDFQKGDIAEGYSVSREKKESFPLTVTSAQKNPTAFYLCASRTTGELFFGEGSRLTVL.

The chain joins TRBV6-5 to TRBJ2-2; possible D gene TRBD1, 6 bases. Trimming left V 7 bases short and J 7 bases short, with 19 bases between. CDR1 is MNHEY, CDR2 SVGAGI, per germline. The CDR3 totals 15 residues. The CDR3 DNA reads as TGTGCCAGCACCATAAAGTACAGGGCTGTCGGGGAGCTGTTTTTT. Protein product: CASTIKYRAVGELFF.

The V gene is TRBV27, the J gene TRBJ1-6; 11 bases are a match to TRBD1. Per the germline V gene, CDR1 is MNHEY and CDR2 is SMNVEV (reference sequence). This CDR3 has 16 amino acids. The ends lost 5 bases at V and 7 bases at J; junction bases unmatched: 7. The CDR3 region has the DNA TGTGCCAGCAGTCCCTTGGGACAGGGGGGCAATTCACCCCTCCACTTT. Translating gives CASSPLGQGGNSPLHF.

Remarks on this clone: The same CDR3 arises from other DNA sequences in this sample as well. CDR3 bases: TGTGCCAGCAGTTTATCGGGGGCTAATGAAAAACTGTTTTTT. Residues: CASSLSGANEKLFF. J is TRBJ1-4 and V is TRBV28; D may be TRBD1 (5 bases). CDR3 length: 14 amino acids. Per germline, CDR1 MDHEN and CDR2 SYDVKM. The V and J ends lost 1 base and 3 bases respectively, with 6 bases between them.

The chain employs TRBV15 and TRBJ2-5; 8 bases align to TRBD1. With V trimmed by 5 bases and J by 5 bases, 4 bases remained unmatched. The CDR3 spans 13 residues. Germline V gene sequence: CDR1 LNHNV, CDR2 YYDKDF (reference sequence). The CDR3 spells CATSLRGRETQYF. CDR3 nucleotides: TGTGCCACCAGCCTCAGGGGGCGGGAGACCCAGTACTTC. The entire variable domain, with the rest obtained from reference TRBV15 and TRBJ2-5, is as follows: DAMVIQNPRYQVTQFGKPVTLSCSQTLNHNVMYWYQQKSSQAPKLLFHYYDKDFNNEADTPDNFQSRRPNTSFCFLDIRSPGLGDTAMYLCATSLRGRETQYFGPGTRLLVL.

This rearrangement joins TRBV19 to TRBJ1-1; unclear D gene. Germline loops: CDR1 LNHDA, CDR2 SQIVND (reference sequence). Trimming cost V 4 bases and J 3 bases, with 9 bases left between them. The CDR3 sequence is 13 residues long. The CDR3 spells CASSSIRDTEAFF. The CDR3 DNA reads TGTGCCAGTAGTAGCATCCGGGACACTGAAGCTTTCTTT.

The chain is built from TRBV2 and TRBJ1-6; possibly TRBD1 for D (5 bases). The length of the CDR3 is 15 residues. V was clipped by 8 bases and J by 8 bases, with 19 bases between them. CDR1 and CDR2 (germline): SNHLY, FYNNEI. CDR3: CASGSRVGRDSPLHF. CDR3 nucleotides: TGTGCCAGCGGCTCCCGTGTCGGCAGGGATTCACCCCTCCACTTT. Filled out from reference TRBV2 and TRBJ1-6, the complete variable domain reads EPEVTQTPSHQVTQMGQEVILRCVPISNHLYFYWYRQILGQKVEFLVSFYNNEISEKSEIFDDQFSVERPDGSNFTLKIRSTKLEDSAMYFCASGSRVGRDSPLHFGNGTRLTVT.

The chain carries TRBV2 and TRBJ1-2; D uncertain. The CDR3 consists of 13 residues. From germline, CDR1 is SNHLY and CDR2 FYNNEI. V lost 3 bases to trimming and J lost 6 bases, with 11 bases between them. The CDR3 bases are TGTGCCAGCAGTGAGGAACAGTATAATGGCTACACCTTC. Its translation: CASSEEQYNGYTF.

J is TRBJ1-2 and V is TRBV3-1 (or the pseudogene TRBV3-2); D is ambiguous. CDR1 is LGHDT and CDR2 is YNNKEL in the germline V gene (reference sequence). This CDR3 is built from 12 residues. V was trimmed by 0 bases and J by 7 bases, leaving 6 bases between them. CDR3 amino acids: CASSQDGGGYTF. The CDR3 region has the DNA TGTGCCAGCAGCCAAGACGGCGGTGGCTACACCTTC.